Reported below is one T cell receptor (beta chain). What it recognizes is unknown. Germline V gene data show CDR1 as KGHSH and CDR2 as LQKENI. Trimming stripped 6 bases from V and 3 bases from J, with 12 bases between. The CDR3 totals 14 residues. This sample is part of a study of T cell responses to AZD1222 COVID-19 vaccine. Notes on the study in general: Close to half of spike-specific TCRs reportedly recognize unmutated variant regions. All repertoire sampling was performed exclusively after the peak T cell response.

Assay: immunoSEQ multiplex PCR; the TCRdb copy retains only in-frame clones and omits some. The table includes approximately 97,000 clones, 70% to 90% detected once. This sequence joins TRBV18 and TRBJ1-5, with D tentatively TRBD1 (5 bases). Sequencing used peripheral blood, obtained on day 0 of AZD1222 vaccination. The origin of this receptor is an adult in good health. The CDR3 bases are TGTGCCAGCTCTCCTCAGGGTGTCAATCAGCCCCAGCATTTT. Translating gives CASSPQGVNQPQHF.